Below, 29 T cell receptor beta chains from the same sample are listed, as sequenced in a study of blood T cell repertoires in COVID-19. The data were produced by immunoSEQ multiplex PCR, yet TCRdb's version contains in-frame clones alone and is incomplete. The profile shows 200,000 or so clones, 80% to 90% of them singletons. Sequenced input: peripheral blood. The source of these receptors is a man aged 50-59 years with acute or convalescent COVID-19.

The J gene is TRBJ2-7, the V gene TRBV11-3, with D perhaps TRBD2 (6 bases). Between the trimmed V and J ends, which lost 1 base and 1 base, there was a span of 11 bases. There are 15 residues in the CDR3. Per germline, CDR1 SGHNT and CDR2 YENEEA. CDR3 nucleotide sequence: TGTGCCAGCAGCTTAGGCGGGGCCGCATCCTACGAGCAGTACTTC. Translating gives CASSLGGAASYEQYF.

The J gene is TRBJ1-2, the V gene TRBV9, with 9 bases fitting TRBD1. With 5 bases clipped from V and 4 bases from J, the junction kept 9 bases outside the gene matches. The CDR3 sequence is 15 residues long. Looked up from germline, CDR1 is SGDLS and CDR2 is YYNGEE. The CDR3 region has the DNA TGTGCCAGCAGTGGACCGGGACAGGGAGGCTATGGCTACACCTTC. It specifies CASSGPGQGGYGYTF.

CDR3 in amino acids: CASSQEPGYGYTF. In nucleotides, the CDR3 is TGTGCCAGCAGCCAAGAACCAGGGTATGGCTACACCTTC. The rearrangement links TRBV3-1 (or the pseudogene TRBV3-2) to TRBJ1-2; maybe TRBD1 (5 bases). The ends were cut back, 0 bases at V and 5 bases at J, with 7 bases in the middle. The CDR3 sequence is 13 residues long. CDR1 LGHDT and CDR2 YNNKEL come from the germline V gene (reference sequence).

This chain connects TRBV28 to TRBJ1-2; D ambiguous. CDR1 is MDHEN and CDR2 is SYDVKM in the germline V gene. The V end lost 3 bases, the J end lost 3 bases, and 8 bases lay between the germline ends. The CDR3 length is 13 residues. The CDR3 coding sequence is TGTGCCAGCAGTTTTAGCCTTCACTATGGCTACACCTTC. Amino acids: CASSFSLHYGYTF.

The chain's CDR3 is CASSFNPGTGREKLFF. The DNA for the CDR3 is TGTGCCAGCAGTTTTAATCCCGGGACAGGGAGAGAAAAACTGTTTTTT. This rearrangement joins TRBV27 to TRBJ1-4, with 9 bases lining up with TRBD1. The CDR3 is made up of 16 amino acids. Germline V gene data show CDR1 as MNHEY and CDR2 as SMNVEV (reference sequence). V trimming: 3 bases; J trimming: 8 bases; junction bases outside the gene matches: 10.

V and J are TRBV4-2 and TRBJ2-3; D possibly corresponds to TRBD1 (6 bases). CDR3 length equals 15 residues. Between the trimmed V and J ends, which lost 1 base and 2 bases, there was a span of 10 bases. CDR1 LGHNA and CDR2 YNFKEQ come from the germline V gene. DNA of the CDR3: TGTGCCAGCAGCCAAGGGCAGGGGAACACAGATACGCAGTATTTT. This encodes CASSQGQGNTDTQYF.

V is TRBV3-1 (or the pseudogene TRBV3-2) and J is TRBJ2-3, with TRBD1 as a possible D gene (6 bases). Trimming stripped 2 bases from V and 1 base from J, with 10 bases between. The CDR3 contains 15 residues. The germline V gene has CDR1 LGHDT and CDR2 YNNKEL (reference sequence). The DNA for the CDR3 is TGTGCCAGCAGCCAACTCTCAGGGGGCACAGATACGCAGTATTTT. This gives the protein CASSQLSGGTDTQYF.

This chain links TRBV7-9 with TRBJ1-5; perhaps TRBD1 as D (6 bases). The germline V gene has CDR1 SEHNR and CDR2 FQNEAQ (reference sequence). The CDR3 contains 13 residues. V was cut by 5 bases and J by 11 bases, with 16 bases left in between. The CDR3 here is CASSTQGPSTQHF. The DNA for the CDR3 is TGTGCCAGCAGCACCCAGGGGCCCTCGACCCAGCATTTT.

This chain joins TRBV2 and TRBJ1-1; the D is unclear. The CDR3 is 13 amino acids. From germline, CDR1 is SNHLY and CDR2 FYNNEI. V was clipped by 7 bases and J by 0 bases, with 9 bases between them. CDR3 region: CASKRSMNTEAFF. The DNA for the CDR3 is TGTGCCAGCAAGAGGAGCATGAACACTGAAGCTTTCTTT.

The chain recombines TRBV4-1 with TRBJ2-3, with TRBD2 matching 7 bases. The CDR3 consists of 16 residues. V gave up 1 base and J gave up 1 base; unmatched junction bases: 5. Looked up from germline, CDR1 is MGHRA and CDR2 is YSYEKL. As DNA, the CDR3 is TGCGCCAGCAGCCAAGCCCCGGCGGGGGGCACAGATACGCAGTATTTT. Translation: CASSQAPAGGTDTQYF.

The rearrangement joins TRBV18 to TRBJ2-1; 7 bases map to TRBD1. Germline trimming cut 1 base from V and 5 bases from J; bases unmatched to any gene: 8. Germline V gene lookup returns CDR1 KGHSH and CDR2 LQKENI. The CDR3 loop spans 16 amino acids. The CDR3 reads CASSPLSQGLDNEQFF. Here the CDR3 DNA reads TGTGCCAGCTCACCACTCTCACAGGGGTTGGACAATGAGCAGTTCTTC.

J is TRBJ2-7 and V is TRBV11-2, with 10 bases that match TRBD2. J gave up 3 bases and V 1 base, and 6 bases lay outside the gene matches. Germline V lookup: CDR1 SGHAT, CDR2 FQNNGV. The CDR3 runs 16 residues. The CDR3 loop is CASSLGGAGGIYEQYF. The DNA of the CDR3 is TGTGCCAGCAGCTTAGGGGGAGCGGGGGGGATCTACGAGCAGTACTTC. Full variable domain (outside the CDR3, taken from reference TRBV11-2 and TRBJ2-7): EAGVAQSPRYKIIEKRQSVAFWCNPISGHATLYWYQQILGQGPKLLIQFQNNGVVDDSQLPKDRFSAERLKGVDSTLKIQPAKLEDSAVYLCASSLGGAGGIYEQYFGPGTRLTVT.

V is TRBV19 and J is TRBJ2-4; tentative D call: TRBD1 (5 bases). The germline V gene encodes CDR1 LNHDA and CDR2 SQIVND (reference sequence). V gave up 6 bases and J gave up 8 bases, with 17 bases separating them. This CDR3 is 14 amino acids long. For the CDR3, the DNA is TGTGCCAGTAGCTGGACATTTGGCAAGGACATTCAGTACTTC. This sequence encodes CASSWTFGKDIQYF.

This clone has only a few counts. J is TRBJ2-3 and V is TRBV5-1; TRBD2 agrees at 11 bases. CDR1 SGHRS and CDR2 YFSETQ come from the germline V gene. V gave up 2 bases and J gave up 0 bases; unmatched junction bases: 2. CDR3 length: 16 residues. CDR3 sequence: CASSFGTSGSTDTQYF. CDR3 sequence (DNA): TGCGCCAGCAGCTTCGGGACTAGCGGCAGCACAGATACGCAGTATTTT.

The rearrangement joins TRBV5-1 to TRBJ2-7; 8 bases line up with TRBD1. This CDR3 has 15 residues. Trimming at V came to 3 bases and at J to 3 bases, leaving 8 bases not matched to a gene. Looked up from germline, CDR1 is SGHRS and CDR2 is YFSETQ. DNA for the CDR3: TGCGCCAGCAGCTCAGGGGGGACAGGCATCTACGAGCAGTACTTC. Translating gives CASSSGGTGIYEQYF. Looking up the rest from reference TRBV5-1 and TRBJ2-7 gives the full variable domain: KAGVTQTPRYLIKTRGQQVTLSCSPISGHRSVSWYQQTPGQGLQFLFEYFSETQRNKGNFPGRFSGRQFSNSRSEMNVSTLELGDSALYLCASSSGGTGIYEQYFGPGTRLTVT.

Written as DNA, the CDR3 is TGTGCCTGGAGTGTACCGAGGGCAGGCGACCAGCCCCAGCATTTT. Translating gives CAWSVPRAGDQPQHF. V gene TRBV30 combines with J gene TRBJ1-5, with unresolved D. The CDR3 loop spans 15 amino acids. Trimming cost V 0 bases and J 7 bases, with 16 bases left between them. Looked up from germline, CDR1 is GTSNPN and CDR2 is SVGIG (reference sequence).

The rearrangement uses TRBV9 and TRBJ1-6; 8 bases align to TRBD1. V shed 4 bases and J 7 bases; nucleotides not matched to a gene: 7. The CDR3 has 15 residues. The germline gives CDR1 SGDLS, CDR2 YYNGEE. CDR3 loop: CASSLTGQANSPLHF. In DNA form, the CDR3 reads TGTGCCAGCAGCCTAACGGGACAGGCGAATTCACCCCTCCACTTT.

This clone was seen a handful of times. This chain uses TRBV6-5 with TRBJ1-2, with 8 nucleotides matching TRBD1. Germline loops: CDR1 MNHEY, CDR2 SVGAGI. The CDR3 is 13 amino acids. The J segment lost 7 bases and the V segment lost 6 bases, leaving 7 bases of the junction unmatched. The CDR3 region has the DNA TGTGCCAGCAGCCGCCAGGGGGCGATTGGCTACACCTTC. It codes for CASSRQGAIGYTF.

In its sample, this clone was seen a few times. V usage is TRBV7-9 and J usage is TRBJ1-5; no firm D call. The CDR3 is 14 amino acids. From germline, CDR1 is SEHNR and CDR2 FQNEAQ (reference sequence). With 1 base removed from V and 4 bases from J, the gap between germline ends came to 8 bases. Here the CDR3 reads CASSLGQYNQPQHF. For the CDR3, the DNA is TGTGCCAGCAGCTTAGGGCAGTATAATCAGCCCCAGCATTTT.

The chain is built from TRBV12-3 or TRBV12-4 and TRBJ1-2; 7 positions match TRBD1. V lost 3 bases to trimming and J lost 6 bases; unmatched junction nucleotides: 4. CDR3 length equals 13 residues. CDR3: CASSLRQGDGYTF. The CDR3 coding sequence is TGTGCCAGCAGTTTGCGGCAGGGGGATGGCTACACCTTC.

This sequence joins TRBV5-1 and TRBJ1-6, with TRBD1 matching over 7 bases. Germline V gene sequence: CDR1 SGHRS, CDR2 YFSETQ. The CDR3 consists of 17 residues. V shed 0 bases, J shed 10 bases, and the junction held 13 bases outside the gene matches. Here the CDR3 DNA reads TGCGCCAGCAGCTTGGTGCGGCAGGGGGGTTCTCTGTCACCCCTCCACTTT. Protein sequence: CASSLVRQGGSLSPLHF.

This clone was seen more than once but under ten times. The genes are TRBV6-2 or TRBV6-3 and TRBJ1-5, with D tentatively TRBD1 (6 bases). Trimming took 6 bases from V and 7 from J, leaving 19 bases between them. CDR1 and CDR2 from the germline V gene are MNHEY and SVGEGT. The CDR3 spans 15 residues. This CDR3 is CASSLGGGLVQPQHF. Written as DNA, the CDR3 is TGTGCCAGCAGCCTCGGGGGGGGGCTAGTCCAGCCCCAGCATTTT.

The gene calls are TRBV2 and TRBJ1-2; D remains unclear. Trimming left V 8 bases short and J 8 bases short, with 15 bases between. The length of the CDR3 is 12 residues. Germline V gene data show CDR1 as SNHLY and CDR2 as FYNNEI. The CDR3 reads CASGTTSGGYTF. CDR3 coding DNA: TGTGCCAGCGGAACGACATCGGGGGGCTACACCTTC.

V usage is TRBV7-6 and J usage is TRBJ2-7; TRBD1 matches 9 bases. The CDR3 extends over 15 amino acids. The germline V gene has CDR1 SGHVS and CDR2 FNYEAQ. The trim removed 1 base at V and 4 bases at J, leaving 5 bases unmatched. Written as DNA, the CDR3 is TGTGCCAGCAGCTTAGGTACAGGGGGCTTGTACGAGCAGTACTTC. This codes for CASSLGTGGLYEQYF. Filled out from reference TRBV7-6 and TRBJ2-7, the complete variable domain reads GAGVSQSPRYKVTKRGQDVALRCDPISGHVSLYWYRQALGQGPEFLTYFNYEAQQDKSGLPNDRFSAERPEGSISTLTIQRTEQRDSAMYRCASSLGTGGLYEQYFGPGTRLTVT.

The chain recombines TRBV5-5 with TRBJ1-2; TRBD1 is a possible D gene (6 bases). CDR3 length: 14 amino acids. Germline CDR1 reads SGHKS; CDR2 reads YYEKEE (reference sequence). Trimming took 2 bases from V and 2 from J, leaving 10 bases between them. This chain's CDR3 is CASSFRQGNYGYTF. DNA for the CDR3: TGTGCCAGCAGCTTCAGGCAGGGGAACTATGGCTACACCTTC.

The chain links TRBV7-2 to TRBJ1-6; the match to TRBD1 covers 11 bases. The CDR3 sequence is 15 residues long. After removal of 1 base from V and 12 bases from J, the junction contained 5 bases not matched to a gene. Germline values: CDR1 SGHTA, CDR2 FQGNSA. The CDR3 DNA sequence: TGTGCCAGCAGCTTAGTAGGGACAGGGGGGAGACCCCTCCACTTT. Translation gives CASSLVGTGGRPLHF.

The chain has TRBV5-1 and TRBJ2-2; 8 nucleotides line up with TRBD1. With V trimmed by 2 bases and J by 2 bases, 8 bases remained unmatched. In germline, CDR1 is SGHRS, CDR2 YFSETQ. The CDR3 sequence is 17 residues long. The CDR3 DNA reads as TGCGCCAGCAGCTTAGGGCAGGGGGCCTTTAACACCGGGGAGCTGTTTTTT. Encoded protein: CASSLGQGAFNTGELFF.

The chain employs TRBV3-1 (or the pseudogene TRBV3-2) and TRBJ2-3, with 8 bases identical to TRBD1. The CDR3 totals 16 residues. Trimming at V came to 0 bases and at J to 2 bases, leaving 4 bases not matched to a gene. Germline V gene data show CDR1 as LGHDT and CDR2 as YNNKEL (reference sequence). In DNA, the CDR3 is TGTGCCAGCAGCCAAGATCAGGGGGCGGCCACAGATACGCAGTATTTT. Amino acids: CASSQDQGAATDTQYF.

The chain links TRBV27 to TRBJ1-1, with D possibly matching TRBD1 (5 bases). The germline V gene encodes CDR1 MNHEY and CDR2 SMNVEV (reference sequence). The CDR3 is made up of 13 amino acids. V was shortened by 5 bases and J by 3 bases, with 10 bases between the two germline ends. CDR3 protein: CASSQTAYTEAFF. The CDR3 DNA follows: TGTGCCAGCAGTCAGACAGCTTACACTGAAGCTTTCTTT.